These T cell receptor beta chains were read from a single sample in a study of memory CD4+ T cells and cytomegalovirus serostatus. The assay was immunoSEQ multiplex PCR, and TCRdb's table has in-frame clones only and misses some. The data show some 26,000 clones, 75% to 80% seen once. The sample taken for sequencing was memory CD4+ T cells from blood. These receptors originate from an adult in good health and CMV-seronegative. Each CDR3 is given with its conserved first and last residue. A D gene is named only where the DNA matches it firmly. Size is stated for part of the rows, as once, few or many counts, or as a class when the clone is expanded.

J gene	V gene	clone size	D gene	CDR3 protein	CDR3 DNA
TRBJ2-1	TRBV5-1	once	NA	CASSYGTRSNEQFF	TGCGCCAGCAGCTACGGGACTCGTTCCAATGAGCAGTTCTTC
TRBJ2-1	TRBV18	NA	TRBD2	CASGLADNNEQFF	TGTGCCAGTGGACTAGCGGACAACAATGAGCAGTTCTTC
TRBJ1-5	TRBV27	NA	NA	CASSRLQGPYSNQPQHF	TGTGCCAGCAGTCGCCTACAGGGCCCCTATAGCAATCAGCCCCAGCATTTT
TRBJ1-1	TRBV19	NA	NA	CASGRDRNTEAFF	TGTGCCAGTGGGAGAGACAGGAACACTGAAGCTTTCTTT
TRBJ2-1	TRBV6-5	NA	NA	CASSLWQGLGEQFF	TGTGCCAGCAGTTTGTGGCAGGGATTAGGCGAGCAGTTCTTC
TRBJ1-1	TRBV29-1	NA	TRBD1	CSASQFTGGTEAFF	TGCAGCGCCTCACAATTTACAGGGGGCACTGAAGCTTTCTTT
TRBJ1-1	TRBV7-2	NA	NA	CASSLRPRDTEAFF	TGTGCCAGCAGCTTGAGGCCCAGGGACACTGAAGCTTTCTTT
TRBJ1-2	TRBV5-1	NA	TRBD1	CASSFNTQGSGGYTF	TGCGCCAGCAGCTTCAATACACAGGGGTCCGGCGGCTACACCTTC
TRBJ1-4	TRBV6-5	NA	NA	CASSPLQAAEKLFF	TGTGCCAGCTCTCCCTTGCAAGCGGCAGAAAAACTGTTTTTT
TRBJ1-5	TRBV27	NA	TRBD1	CASRPMRDRENQPQHF	TGTGCCAGCAGACCTATGCGGGACAGGGAGAATCAGCCCCAGCATTTT
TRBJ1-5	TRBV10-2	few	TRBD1	CASSSGQGRPQPQHF	TGCGCCAGCAGTTCTGGACAGGGCCGTCCCCAGCCCCAGCATTTT
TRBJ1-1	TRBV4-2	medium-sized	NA	CASSQDTRGTEAFF	TGTGCCAGCAGCCAAGATACGAGGGGCACTGAAGCTTTCTTT
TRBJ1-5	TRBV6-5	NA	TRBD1	CASSSTPQGATQPQHF	TGTGCCAGCAGTTCCACCCCTCAGGGGGCGACTCAGCCCCAGCATTTT
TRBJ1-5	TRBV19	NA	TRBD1	CAVGQGGSNQPQHF	TGTGCCGTAGGACAGGGGGGGAGCAATCAGCCCCAGCATTTT
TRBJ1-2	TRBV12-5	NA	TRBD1	CASGLDRGSYTF	TGTGCTAGTGGTTTGGACAGGGGGAGCTACACCTTC
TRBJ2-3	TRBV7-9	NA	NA	CASSLGTTLTDTQYF	TGTGCCAGCAGCTTAGGAACTACGCTCACAGATACGCAGTATTTT
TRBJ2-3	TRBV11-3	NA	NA	CASSLGGSRDTQYF	TGTGCCAGCAGCTTAGGTGGCAGCCGGGATACGCAGTATTTT
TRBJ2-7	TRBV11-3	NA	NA	CASSLGTIGSEQYF	TGTGCCAGCAGCTTAGGCACAATAGGTTCCGAGCAGTACTTC
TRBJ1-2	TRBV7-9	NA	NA	CASSLDAGGYTF	TGTGCCAGCAGCTTAGATGCTGGGGGCTACACCTTC
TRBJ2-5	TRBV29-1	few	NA	CSVAVETQYF	TGCAGCGTTGCGGTCGAGACCCAGTACTTC
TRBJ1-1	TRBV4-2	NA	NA	CASSQGPGTNTEAFF	TGTGCCAGCAGCCAAGGGCCGGGGACGAACACTGAAGCTTTCTTT
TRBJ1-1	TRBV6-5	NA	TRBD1	CAISDSTGGTEAFF	TGTGCCATCAGTGATTCGACAGGGGGAACTGAAGCTTTCTTT
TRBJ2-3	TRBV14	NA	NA	CASSQGARADTQYF	TGTGCCAGCAGCCAAGGGGCACGGGCAGATACGCAGTATTTT
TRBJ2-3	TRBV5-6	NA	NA	CASSFRLGTDTQYF	TGTGCCAGCAGCTTTAGACTAGGGACAGATACGCAGTATTTT
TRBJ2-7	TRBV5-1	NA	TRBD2	CASSLGLAGVYEQYF	TGCGCCAGCAGCCTAGGACTAGCGGGAGTATACGAGCAGTACTTC
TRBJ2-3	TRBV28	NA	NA	CATRSSTADTQYF	TGTGCCACGCGGAGTAGCACAGCGGATACGCAGTATTTT
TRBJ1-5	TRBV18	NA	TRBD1	CASSQGGVGNQPQHF	TGTGCCAGCTCCCAGGGGGGGGTTGGCAATCAGCCCCAGCATTTT
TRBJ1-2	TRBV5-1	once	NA	CASSSQSGPNYGYTF	TGCGCCAGCAGCTCACAGTCGGGTCCTAACTATGGCTACACCTTC
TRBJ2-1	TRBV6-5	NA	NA	CASRNGGGNEQFF	TGTGCCAGCAGAAACGGGGGCGGCAATGAGCAGTTCTTC
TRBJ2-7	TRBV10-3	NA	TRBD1	CAVLPGTGMYEQYF	TGTGCCGTCCTTCCCGGGACAGGGATGTACGAGCAGTACTTC
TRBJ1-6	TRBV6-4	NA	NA	CASSDGDSPLHF	TGTGCCAGCAGTGACGGGGATTCACCCCTCCACTTT
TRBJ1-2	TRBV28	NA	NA	CASSLGQNYGYTF	TGTGCCAGCAGTTTAGGCCAGAACTATGGCTACACCTTC
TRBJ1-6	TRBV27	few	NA	CASTSSQQGNSPLHF	TGTGCCAGCACCTCTTCCCAACAGGGAAATTCACCCCTCCACTTT
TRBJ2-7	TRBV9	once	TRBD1	CASSITGATLEQYF	TGTGCCAGCAGCATAACAGGGGCCACCCTCGAGCAGTACTTC
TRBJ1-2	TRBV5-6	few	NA	CASSLVGGYTF	TGTGCCAGCAGCTTGGTAGGGGGCTACACCTTC
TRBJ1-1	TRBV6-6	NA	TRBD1	CASSGGTGYFF	TGTGCCAGCAGTGGCGGGACAGGGTACTTCTTT
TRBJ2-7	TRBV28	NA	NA	CASRRAGSGEQYF	TGTGCCAGCCGGAGGGCGGGTTCTGGCGAGCAGTACTTC
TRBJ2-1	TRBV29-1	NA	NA	CSVARTAENEQFF	TGCAGCGTCGCCCGGACCGCCGAAAATGAGCAGTTCTTC
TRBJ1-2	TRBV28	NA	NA	CASSGPGGGYGYTF	TGTGCCAGCAGTGGCCCGGGCGGGGGGTATGGCTACACCTTC
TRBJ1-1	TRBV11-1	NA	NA	CASSLDRNTEAFF	TGTGCCAGCAGCTTAGACAGGAACACTGAAGCTTTCTTT
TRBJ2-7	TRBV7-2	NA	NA	CASSPVRGSYEQYF	TGTGCCAGCAGCCCCGTCAGGGGTTCCTACGAGCAGTACTTC
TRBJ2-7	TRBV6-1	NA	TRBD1	CASKRDRAYEQYF	TGTGCCAGCAAGAGGGACAGGGCCTACGAGCAGTACTTC
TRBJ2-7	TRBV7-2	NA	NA	CASSWGVPYEQYF	TGTGCCAGCAGCTGGGGGGTTCCCTACGAGCAGTACTTC
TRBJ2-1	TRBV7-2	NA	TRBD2	CASSLPPGLAGDEQFF	TGTGCCAGCAGCCTCCCCCCGGGACTAGCGGGAGATGAGCAGTTCTTC
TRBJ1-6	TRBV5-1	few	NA	CASARSVSPLHF	TGCGCCAGCGCCAGGTCCGTTTCACCCCTCCACTTT
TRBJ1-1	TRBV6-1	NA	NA	CASSLAVTEAFF	TGTGCCAGCAGTTTGGCAGTCACTGAAGCTTTCTTT
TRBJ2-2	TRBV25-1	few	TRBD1	CASSDRGQPGELFF	TGTGCCAGCAGTGACAGGGGGCAACCCGGGGAGCTGTTTTTT
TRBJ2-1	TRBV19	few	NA	CASSAPGLIYNEQFF	TGTGCCAGTAGTGCACCGGGACTTATCTACAATGAGCAGTTCTTC